Listed below are T cell receptor beta chains from one sample, sequenced in a study of cytomegalovirus exposure and HLA in healthy donors. Assay used: immunoSEQ multiplex PCR; TCRdb lists only in-frame clones, some missing. The table has about 200,000 clones, 60% to 85% seen once. What was sequenced was PBMCs. The receptors stem from a man in his forties in good health and CMV-seronegative. Both conserved end residues are part of each CDR3. The D gene is left open where the match is weak. Size tells how often a clone was seen (once, few, many) or the class of an expanded clone, and some rows leave it out.

once,TRBJ1-6,TRBV19,.,CASSIFGQGWSSPLHF,TGTGCCAGTAGTATTTTCGGGCAGGGTTGGAGTTCACCCCTCCACTTT
once,TRBJ2-1,TRBV29-1,.,CSVVRGMTYNEQFF,TGCAGCGTTGTACGGGGAATGACCTACAATGAGCAGTTCTTC
few,TRBJ2-7,TRBV30,.,CAWSVTGLSYEQYF,TGTGCCTGGAGTGTTACAGGGCTCTCCTACGAGCAGTACTTC
few,TRBJ1-2,TRBV4-1,.,CASSSSDRGLVYGYTF,TGCGCCAGCAGCTCTTCGGACAGAGGTCTAGTCTATGGCTACACCTTC
.,TRBJ2-3,TRBV19,TRBD2,CASSAGGARVDTQYF,TGTGCCAGTAGTGCGGGGGGGGCGCGAGTAGATACGCAGTATTTT
few,TRBJ2-2,TRBV2,TRBD1,CASRKDRGGTGELFF,TGTGCCAGCAGAAAGGACAGGGGCGGCACCGGGGAGCTGTTTTTT
.,TRBJ2-1,TRBV7-9,TRBD2,CASSLLVELLAGAYNEQFF,TGTGCCAGCAGCTTGTTGGTCGAACTACTAGCGGGAGCCTACAATGAGCAGTTCTTC
.,TRBJ2-7,TRBV20-1,.,CSASGYYEQYF,TGCAGTGCTTCCGGGTACTACGAGCAGTACTTC
.,TRBJ2-1,TRBV4-3,TRBD2,CASSQDSTSGFNEQFF,TGCGCCAGCAGCCAAGATAGCACTAGCGGCTTCAATGAGCAGTTCTTC
.,TRBJ1-2,TRBV7-9,TRBD1,CASSPRTGENYGYTF,TGTGCCAGCAGCCCCCGGACAGGGGAAAACTATGGCTACACCTTC
.,TRBJ2-5,TRBV2,.,CASSFDRERPVDGETQYF,TGTGCCAGCAGTTTCGACCGGGAGCGTCCGGTGGATGGGGAGACCCAGTACTTC
.,TRBJ2-7,TRBV27,TRBD1,CASRDRTYEQYF,TGTGCCAGCAGGGACAGGACCTACGAGCAGTACTTC
.,TRBJ1-1,TRBV27,.,CASSPQEMNTEAFF,TGTGCCAGCAGCCCACAGGAGATGAACACTGAAGCTTTCTTT
.,TRBJ2-1,TRBV9,TRBD1,CASSTRGGQGFNEQFF,TGTGCCAGCAGCACACGGGGCGGACAGGGTTTCAATGAGCAGTTCTTC
.,TRBJ1-2,TRBV6-5,.,CASGLPTNYGYTF,TGTGCCAGCGGACTTCCTACTAACTATGGCTACACCTTC
few,TRBJ2-2,TRBV4-3,.,CASSPAGRLNTGELFF,TGCGCCAGCAGCCCTGCGGGGCGTTTGAACACCGGGGAGCTGTTTTTT
.,TRBJ2-3,TRBV5-1,.,CASSLHQRGTDTQYF,TGCGCCAGCAGCTTGCATCAGAGGGGGACAGATACGCAGTATTTT
.,TRBJ2-7,TRBV14,TRBD2,CASSQTGGPYEQYF,TGTGCCAGCAGCCAGACGGGAGGGCCCTACGAGCAGTACTTC
.,TRBJ2-1,TRBV15,TRBD2,CATSRGGTSGTGKQFF,TGTGCCACCAGCAGGGGGGGGACTAGCGGGACTGGTAAGCAGTTCTTC
.,TRBJ1-5,TRBV7-9,TRBD1,CASSLAGRGSQPQHF,TGTGCCAGCAGCTTAGCTGGCAGGGGGAGTCAGCCCCAGCATTTT
.,TRBJ2-1,TRBV5-1,.,CASSFLELASSSYNEQFF,TGCGCCAGCAGTTTTTTGGAGCTAGCGTCGAGCTCCTACAATGAGCAGTTCTTC
.,TRBJ2-5,TRBV20-1,TRBD1,CSARQGETQYF,TGCAGTGCCAGACAGGGGGAGACCCAGTACTTC
.,TRBJ2-5,TRBV29-1,TRBD1,CSVPGQDGAQYF,TGCAGCGTTCCAGGACAGGACGGGGCCCAGTACTTC
once,TRBJ2-5,TRBV7-9,TRBD2,CASSLAGGPRETQYF,TGTGCCAGCAGCTTAGCGGGAGGGCCGCGAGAGACCCAGTACTTC
.,TRBJ2-1,TRBV5-1,TRBD2,CASSLSLNRTSGSASNEQFF,TGCGCCAGCAGCTTGAGTTTAAACAGGACTAGCGGGAGTGCGTCCAATGAGCAGTTCTTC
.,TRBJ2-7,TRBV6-6,.,CASSGGYEQYF,TGTGCCAGCTCCGGAGGGTACGAGCAGTACTTC
.,TRBJ1-2,TRBV7-2,.,CASSPRWGGPNYGYTF,TGTGCCAGCAGCCCTCGTTGGGGGGGACCTAACTATGGCTACACCTTC
few,TRBJ1-1,TRBV9,.,CASSVGVEMNTEAFF,TGTGCCAGCAGCGTAGGAGTCGAGATGAACACTGAAGCTTTCTTT
.,TRBJ2-5,TRBV9,.,CASSVATGPETQYF,TGTGCCAGCAGCGTAGCTACAGGCCCAGAGACCCAGTACTTC
.,TRBJ2-3,TRBV4-3,.,CASSLLQGTDTQYF,TGCGCCAGCAGCCTTCTACAGGGCACAGATACGCAGTATTTT
.,TRBJ2-1,TRBV27,.,CASTGGNSYNEQFF,TGTGCCAGCACCGGCGGGAACTCTTACAATGAGCAGTTCTTC
few,TRBJ2-1,TRBV15,TRBD1,CATSRDRQGDNEQFF,TGTGCCACCAGCAGAGATCGCCAGGGGGACAATGAGCAGTTCTTC
.,TRBJ1-1,TRBV7-2,TRBD1,CASSFTGAHTEAFF,TGTGCCAGCAGCTTTACAGGGGCGCATACTGAAGCTTTCTTT
.,TRBJ2-7,TRBV27,TRBD1,CASSPPRGGAPYEQYF,TGTGCCAGCAGCCCCCCCCGAGGGGGCGCGCCCTACGAGCAGTACTTC
.,TRBJ2-2,TRBV7-9,.,CASSPGPLGTGELFF,TGTGCCAGCAGCCCCGGCCCCCTCGGGACCGGGGAGCTGTTTTTT
.,TRBJ2-1,TRBV19,.,CASNVDKESDEQFF,TGTGCCAGTAATGTGGACAAGGAAAGCGATGAGCAGTTCTTC
.,TRBJ2-1,TRBV7-2,TRBD2,CASSAGLAGSTGNEQFF,TGTGCCAGCAGCGCGGGACTAGCGGGGTCAACAGGGAATGAGCAGTTCTTC
once,TRBJ1-2,TRBV5-6,TRBD1,CASSWTGEHGYTF,TGTGCCAGCAGCTGGACAGGGGAGCATGGCTACACCTTC
.,TRBJ1-5,TRBV18,.,CASSPIGQSNQPQHF,TGTGCCAGCTCACCAATTGGACAGAGCAATCAGCCCCAGCATTTT
.,TRBJ1-2,TRBV19,TRBD1,CASSTDRANYGYTF,TGTGCCAGTAGTACGGACAGGGCTAACTATGGCTACACCTTC
.,TRBJ2-6,TRBV7-2,.,CASSSQNSGANVLTF,TGTGCCAGCAGCTCTCAGAACTCTGGGGCCAACGTCCTGACTTTC
few,TRBJ2-7,TRBV11-2,TRBD1,CASSGSGTGLEQYF,TGTGCCAGCAGCGGATCCGGGACAGGGCTCGAGCAGTACTTC
.,TRBJ2-1,TRBV4-1,TRBD2,CASRPTSGSGEQFF,TGCGCCAGCAGACCGACTAGCGGGAGTGGTGAGCAGTTCTTC